The clone carrying this T cell receptor beta chain turned up a few times. The antigen remains undetermined. This record comes from a study of T cell repertoires in cytomegalovirus infection. Overall study context: Well-studied HLA-B-restricted epitopes and recently identified HLA-C-restricted epitopes of CMV were both used in the study. Shared public TCR beta signatures pointed to both CMV infection and a matching HLA type. Whole-study findings and limits: In two of eight donors, the top clonotype was HLA-C-restricted CMV-specific.

TCRdb recomputed calls from the reads with MiXCR, one row per CDR3 protein. The sample lists approximately 990,000 distinct CDR3 sequences; around 30% were seen once. The material sequenced was cultured CD8+ T cells from PBMCs, taken from culture after CMV antigen stimulation. The source is a human donor in good health (CMV status not recorded). Some clones in this sample may be carry-over from other donors' samples.

The CDR3 region is CASSTLADLSYNEQFF. DNA for the CDR3: TGTGCCAGTAGTACCCTAGCGGACCTCTCCTACAATGAGCAGTTCTTC. The genes are TRBV19 and TRBJ2-1; 7 bases fit TRBD2. Germline values: CDR1 LNHDA, CDR2 SQIVND (reference sequence). J was trimmed by 0 bases and V by 4 bases; bases with no gene match: 6. The CDR3 runs 16 residues.